The 21 T cell receptor beta chains listed next were all sequenced from one sample in a study of T cells after somatic rescue of genetic block. The table came from immunoSEQ multiplex PCR; TCRdb's copy has only in-frame clones and leaves some out. Seen here are under 150,000 clones, 75% to 95% observed once, and the top ten hold roughly 1.5%. The sample consisted of peripheral blood mononuclear cells (PBMCs). These TCRs come from a woman in her late teens or twenties.

V is TRBV4-1 and J is TRBJ2-2, with D possibly being TRBD2 (5 bases). CDR1 is MGHRA and CDR2 is YSYEKL in the germline V gene. Trimming pared 0 bases from V and 5 bases from J, leaving 10 bases between. The CDR3 has 15 amino acids. The CDR3 sequence is CASSQESGVTGELFF. In nucleotides, the CDR3 is TGCGCCAGCAGCCAAGAGTCCGGGGTGACCGGGGAGCTGTTTTTT.

The chain uses TRBV5-3 and TRBJ1-2; 8 nucleotides align to TRBD1. TRBV5-3 falls under the ORF class, with uncertain function. V was pared by 4 bases and J by 5 bases, with 13 bases of the junction left unmatched. CDR3 length: 16 residues. This CDR3 is CARSPRGGQGTYGYTF. The CDR3 region has the DNA TGTGCCAGAAGCCCACGGGGTGGACAGGGAACTTATGGCTACACCTTC.

This sequence joins TRBV30 and TRBJ2-6; D is perhaps TRBD1 or TRBD2 (5 bases each). The length of the CDR3 is 16 residues. Germline V lookup: CDR1 GTSNPN, CDR2 SVGIG (reference sequence). Trimming stripped 5 bases from V and 0 bases from J, with 14 bases between. In DNA form, the CDR3 reads TGTGCCTGGTTTTTGGGGGACCCCTCTGGGGCCAACGTCCTGACTTTC. It yields the protein CAWFLGDPSGANVLTF.

The chain links TRBV5-1 to TRBJ2-7, with 8 bases aligning to TRBD1. The CDR3 runs 14 residues. V dropped 6 bases and J dropped 1; count of bases not matched to a gene: 6. Germline V gives CDR1 SGHRS, CDR2 YFSETQ. Here the CDR3 reads CASTDRGTSYEQYF. As DNA, the CDR3 is TGCGCCAGCACCGACAGGGGTACTTCCTACGAGCAGTACTTC. The full variable domain, in which reference TRBV5-1 and TRBJ2-7 provide the parts outside the CDR3, is KAGVTQTPRYLIKTRGQQVTLSCSPISGHRSVSWYQQTPGQGLQFLFEYFSETQRNKGNFPGRFSGRQFSNSRSEMNVSTLELGDSALYLCASTDRGTSYEQYFGPGTRLTVT.

The V and J genes are TRBV7-2 and TRBJ1-6; 9 bases map to TRBD1. The CDR3 length is 15 residues. Germline V lookup: CDR1 SGHTA, CDR2 FQGNSA. V lost 1 base, J lost 9 bases, and 4 bases stayed unmatched. The CDR3 DNA follows: TGTGCCAGCAGCTTAGGCGGGACAGGGATTTCACCCCTCCACTTT. This sequence encodes CASSLGGTGISPLHF.

The chain combines TRBV5-4 with TRBJ1-2, with 7 bases aligning to TRBD1. Trimming took 4 bases from V and 3 from J; bases not matched to a gene: 6. The germline V gene has CDR1 SGHNT and CDR2 YYREEE (reference sequence). CDR3 length: 14 amino acids. The CDR3 reads CASSLQGGDYGYTF. CDR3 nucleotide sequence: TGTGCCAGCAGCCTGCAGGGGGGGGACTATGGCTACACCTTC.

The rearrangement joins TRBV30 to TRBJ2-7, with 7 bases aligning to TRBD1. V shed 5 bases, J shed 4 bases, and the junction held 8 bases outside the gene matches. Germline assignment: CDR1 GTSNPN and CDR2 SVGIG (reference sequence). This CDR3 is built from 13 residues. Here the CDR3 reads CAWQTGTPYEQYF. For the CDR3, the DNA is TGTGCCTGGCAGACAGGGACCCCTTACGAGCAGTACTTC.

This rearrangement joins TRBV10-3 to TRBJ1-3, with D unclear. The V end was cut by 10 bases, the J end by 0 bases, with 7 bases between. Germline CDR1 ENHRY, CDR2 SYGVKD. The CDR3 is 12 amino acids. CDR3 region: CATVNSGNTIYF. The CDR3 DNA is TGTGCCACCGTCAACTCTGGAAACACCATATATTTT.

The CDR3: CASSLRMTGSPGLPTDTQYF. CDR3 DNA sequence: TGCGCCAGCAGCCTCCGGATGACCGGGTCGCCAGGTCTCCCCACAGATACGCAGTATTTT. The V and J genes are TRBV4-3 and TRBJ2-3; D gene unclear. V was trimmed by 4 bases and J by 2 bases, leaving 28 bases between them. Germline CDR1 LGHNA, CDR2 YSLEER. This CDR3 has 20 residues.

CDR3 amino acids: CASSQGPGVSGNTIYF. The CDR3 DNA sequence: TGCGCCAGCAGCCAAGGGCCGGGGGTCTCTGGAAACACCATATATTTT. V and J are TRBV4-1 and TRBJ1-3; D possibly corresponds to TRBD1 (5 bases). The CDR3 is 16 residues long. CDR1 and CDR2 (germline): MGHRA, YSYEKL. The V end was cut by 1 base, the J end by 0 bases, with 10 bases between.

The chain combines TRBV7-7 with TRBJ2-7; D remains ambiguous. The CDR3 is 14 residues long. CDR1 is SSHAT, CDR2 FNYEAQ, per germline (reference sequence). V was cut by 1 base and J by 5 bases, with 12 bases left in between. The CDR3 sequence is CASSLGPGPDEQYF. The CDR3 nucleotides read TGTGCCAGCAGCTTAGGCCCAGGCCCCGACGAGCAGTACTTC.

This chain links TRBV7-8 with TRBJ2-5, with TRBD2 matching 9 bases. The CDR3 is 16 residues long. The V gene end was trimmed by 0 bases and the J gene end by 4 bases; junction bases not matched to a gene: 6. Germline-derived CDR1 and CDR2 are SGHVS and FQNEAQ. The CDR3 sequence: CASSLAGTSWGETQYF. DNA of the CDR3: TGTGCCAGCAGCTTAGCGGGGACTAGCTGGGGAGAGACCCAGTACTTC.

This clone was observed once. The rearrangement links TRBV4-1 to TRBJ1-2; tentative D call: TRBD1 (6 bases). Looked up from germline, CDR1 is MGHRA and CDR2 is YSYEKL. Trimming stripped 2 bases from V and 2 bases from J, with 12 bases between. The length of the CDR3 is 15 residues. For the CDR3, the DNA is TGCGCCAGCAGCCAAAGAACAGGGACCAACTATGGCTACACCTTC. Translating it yields CASSQRTGTNYGYTF.

The chain links TRBV10-2 to TRBJ1-1, with TRBD1 matching 7 bases. The germline gives CDR1 WSHSY, CDR2 SAAADI. J lost 4 bases, V lost 5 bases, and 4 bases had no gene match. The CDR3 covers 13 residues. This chain's CDR3 is CASSIPGGTEAFF. In nucleotides, the CDR3 is TGCGCCAGCAGTATTCCAGGGGGCACTGAAGCTTTCTTT.

This clone has only one observation. V and J are TRBV30 and TRBJ2-7; D gene unclear. The CDR3 extends over 14 amino acids. V was clipped by 2 bases and J by 2 bases, with 13 bases between them. Germline V gene data show CDR1 as GTSNPN and CDR2 as SVGIG (reference sequence). This chain's CDR3 is CAWSPLLSTYEQYF. The CDR3 DNA sequence: TGTGCCTGGAGTCCGTTGCTCAGCACCTACGAGCAGTACTTC.

V usage is TRBV6-5 and J usage is TRBJ2-7; possibly TRBD2 for D (5 bases). The CDR3 is 12 amino acids. Germline assignment: CDR1 MNHEY and CDR2 SVGAGI. V gave up 5 bases and J gave up 6 bases, with 11 bases separating them. CDR3 DNA: TGTGCCAGCAGTAGGCTAGCAGGCGAGCAGTACTTC. It encodes CASSRLAGEQYF.

The J gene is TRBJ2-2, the V gene TRBV5-1, with D hard to call. Germline CDR1 is SGHRS and CDR2 is YFSETQ. The germline V and J ends were trimmed by 3 bases and 0 bases, with 12 bases remaining between them. This CDR3 is built from 16 residues. CDR3 sequence reads: CASSSAVSANTGELFF. Written as DNA, the CDR3 is TGCGCCAGCAGCTCGGCGGTTTCGGCGAACACCGGGGAGCTGTTTTTT.

The V and J genes are TRBV11-2 and TRBJ2-7, with TRBD1 identical over 8 bases. The CDR3 loop spans 15 amino acids. The ends lost 0 bases at V and 5 bases at J; junction bases unmatched: 6. Germline CDR1 SGHAT, CDR2 FQNNGV. In DNA, the CDR3 is TGTGCCAGCAGCTTAGATGTTCAGGGGGCGGACGAGCAGTACTTC. Translation gives CASSLDVQGADEQYF.

This rearrangement joins TRBV7-7 to TRBJ2-5; possible D gene TRBD2, 6 bases. Trimming removed 0 bases from V and 2 bases from J, with 10 bases in between. The CDR3 has 15 amino acids. In germline, CDR1 is SSHAT, CDR2 FNYEAQ (reference sequence). CDR3 DNA sequence: TGTGCCAGCAGCTTAGCGTCCGCGGGGCAAGAGACCCAGTACTTC. This translates into CASSLASAGQETQYF.

This chain links TRBV7-9 with TRBJ2-7; D is unresolved. Trimming removed 5 bases from V and 2 bases from J, with 13 bases in between. Germline assignment: CDR1 SEHNR and CDR2 FQNEAQ (reference sequence). This CDR3 contains 14 residues. The CDR3 is CASSLGRKTYEQYF. The CDR3 DNA follows: TGTGCCAGCAGCCTAGGACGGAAGACCTACGAGCAGTACTTC.

The V and J genes are TRBV11-2 and TRBJ1-3; D ambiguous. This CDR3 comprises 13 residues. CDR1 and CDR2 (germline): SGHAT, FQNNGV. The V end was cut by 1 base, the J end by 7 bases, with 8 bases between. The chain's CDR3 is CASSLVGPNTIYF. CDR3 DNA sequence: TGTGCCAGCAGCTTAGTAGGGCCCAACACCATATATTTT.